This is a list of T cell receptor beta chains from one sample in a study of breast tumors, draining lymph nodes, adjacent tissues. TCRdb called the multiplex PCR reads again in MiXCR, with one record for every CDR3 protein. The repertoire holds 200,000 to 300,000 distinct CDR3 sequences, with over 30% as singletons. Sequencing was done on a sample of axillary lymph node tissue. The receptors here all came from a female donor with breast cancer. Some clones in this sample may be carry-over from other donors' samples. Each CDR3 is given with its conserved first and last residue. The D gene is left open where the match is weak. Size values are once, few and many counts, or a class for expanded clones, and some rows have none.

cdr3_nt cdr3_aa d_call j_call v_call clone_size
TGTGCCAGCAGCCAAGGTTTCGGTTACGGGTATGGCTACACCTTC CASSQGFGYGYGYTF - TRBJ1-2 TRBV3-1 -
TGTGCCAGCAGCAAAGGGACGGGACAGGGGATCTACGAGCAGTACTTC CASSKGTGQGIYEQYF TRBD1 TRBJ2-7 TRBV9 many
TGTGCCAGCAGCCCTCGGACTAGCGGAGAGACCCAGTACTTC CASSPRTSGETQYF TRBD2 TRBJ2-5 TRBV4-2 many
TGTGCCAGCAGCTCCCTCGAGGGGGGGAAGGGCTACGAGCAGTACTTC CASSSLEGGKGYEQYF - TRBJ2-7 TRBV5-6 many
TGTGCCAGCAAAGACCCCCCGGGAGGCGAAAACAATGAGCAGTTCTTC CASKDPPGGENNEQFF TRBD2 TRBJ2-1 TRBV2 many
TGTGCCAGCTCCCCGGCGGGTGGGGGCAGCTACGAGCAGTACTTC CASSPAGGGSYEQYF - TRBJ2-7 TRBV18 -
TGTGCCATCAGCCTGATAGCGGGACCCTACAATGAGCAGTTCTTC CAISLIAGPYNEQFF TRBD2 TRBJ2-1 TRBV10-3 many
TGTGCCAGCAGTGAAAGTGGACAGGGGGCAGGTAATGAGCAGTTCTTC CASSESGQGAGNEQFF TRBD1 TRBJ2-1 TRBV10-3 -
TGTGCCATCAGGCCGGGACAGGGGGGAAACACCATATATTTT CAIRPGQGGNTIYF TRBD1 TRBJ1-3 TRBV10-3 many
TGCAGTGCCTCGGATCTAACGTCCTACGAGCAGTACTTC CSASDLTSYEQYF - TRBJ2-7 TRBV20-1 many
TGTGCCAGCAGCAAGATGGCGCCCCAGCATTTT CASSKMAPQHF - TRBJ1-5 TRBV28 -
TGCAGTGCTCACCCCCGGACAGGCCGTCACAATTCACCCCTCCACTTT CSAHPRTGRHNSPLHF TRBD1 TRBJ1-6 TRBV20-1 many
TGCAGTGTTAGAACAGGGGGCGCGTCGAGAGATACGCAGTATTTT CSVRTGGASRDTQYF TRBD1 TRBJ2-3 TRBV20-1 -
TGTGCCACCAGTGATTTCGTGAAAGCTAGCACAGATACGCAGTATTTT CATSDFVKASTDTQYF - TRBJ2-3 TRBV24-1 many
TGCAGTGCTCCAGATCGACTAGCGGGGTACAATGAGCAGTTCTTC CSAPDRLAGYNEQFF TRBD2 TRBJ2-1 TRBV20-1 many
TGTGCCAGCAGCCCCCCCCCCGCTAGCTGGAACCAGCTAGGGGGCGAGCAGTACTTC CASSPPPASWNQLGGEQYF - TRBJ2-7 TRBV11-2 -
TGTGCCAGCAGTATTGCGGAGGGGTATCAGCCCCAGTACTTC CASSIAEGYQPQYF - TRBJ2-5 TRBV12-3/TRBV12-4 -
TGTGCCAGCAGACCCCCGGGACAGGGCTCAGAGGCCCAGTACTTC CASRPPGQGSEAQYF TRBD1 TRBJ2-5 TRBV6-6 -
TGTGCCAGTAGTATAGATGAAGGAGGAGGCGGGGAGCTGTTTTTT CASSIDEGGGGELFF - TRBJ2-2 TRBV19 many
TGTGCTAGCAGCTTGGGTCCCGGTGCCAGGCGTCAGTACTTC CASSLGPGARRQYF - TRBJ2-7 TRBV7-7 many
TGCAGTGCTAGAGCCGCCTTTCTAGCGGCAGGGTACACAGATACGCAGTATTTT CSARAAFLAAGYTDTQYF TRBD2 TRBJ2-3 TRBV20-1 -
TGCAGTGCTGGTATTAGGGGTGAGCAGTTCTTC CSAGIRGEQFF - TRBJ2-1 TRBV20-1 many
TGTGCCAGCAGCCAAGCTGCCCTACGATGGGGCGGCACCGGGGAGCTGTTTTTT CASSQAALRWGGTGELFF - TRBJ2-2 TRBV14 many
TGTGCCAGCAGCATAACAGGGCTTCCCCGGGGCACTGAAGCTTTCTTT CASSITGLPRGTEAFF - TRBJ1-1 TRBV7-9 few
TGTGCCAGCAGACGGGGGGGGGGAAGTGGCTCCTACAATGAGCAGTTCTTC CASRRGGGSGSYNEQFF TRBD2 TRBJ2-1 TRBV2 many
TGTGCCAGCGTTTCCCCGGGGACCTACAATGAGCAGTTCTTC CASVSPGTYNEQFF - TRBJ2-1 TRBV12-3/TRBV12-4 many
TGTGCCAGCAGCGACGGGACATTGTACAATGAGCAGTTCTTC CASSDGTLYNEQFF - TRBJ2-1 TRBV11-2 many
TGCAGCGGGGGCCGGACCGGGGAGCTGTTTTTT CSGGRTGELFF - TRBJ2-2 TRBV29-1 -
TGCAGCGTTGACGGTTTAGCGGGAGAGGGGAGAGAGACCCAGTACTTC CSVDGLAGEGRETQYF TRBD2 TRBJ2-5 TRBV29-1 many
TGCAGCGTTGATGGTCTAACGACAGGGGCTTACAATGAGCAGTTCTTC CSVDGLTTGAYNEQFF TRBD1 TRBJ2-1 TRBV29-1 many
TGTGCCAGCAGCTCTTATCCCCGGGACAGGGGTTACGAGCAGTACTTC CASSSYPRDRGYEQYF TRBD1 TRBJ2-7 TRBV7-2 many
TGTGCCACCACCGGGAGGGGGCCCGTCAACGTCCTGACTTTC CATTGRGPVNVLTF - TRBJ2-6 TRBV5-6 -
TGTGCCAGCAGCTTGCTAGCGGCGGAAAACATTCAGTACTTC CASSLLAAENIQYF TRBD2 TRBJ2-4 TRBV5-6 -
TGTGCCAGCAGTTACCGGATCGCGGGAGGGGGTGTTGAGCAGTTCTTC CASSYRIAGGGVEQFF TRBD2 TRBJ2-1 TRBV6-6 many
TGCAGTGCTAGGGTACTAGCGGGAGGTTATGAGCAGTTCTTC CSARVLAGGYEQFF TRBD2 TRBJ2-1 TRBV20-1 many
TGTGCCAGCAGCTTAGGTTCAGGCACTTCACCCCTCCACTTT CASSLGSGTSPLHF - TRBJ1-6 TRBV7-9 many
TGTGCCAGCAGCTTACGACAGATGAACACTGAAGCTTTCTTT CASSLRQMNTEAFF - TRBJ1-1 TRBV7-6 -
TGCGCCAGCAGCTTGGGGGACTACCAAGAGACCCAGTACTTC CASSLGDYQETQYF - TRBJ2-5 TRBV5-1 many
TGCGCCAGCAAGGCAGGCGCTTTGGATGAGCAGTTCTTC CASKAGALDEQFF - TRBJ2-1 TRBV10-2 many
TGTGCCAGCAGTCCCCCCGGGGTAACTGAAGCTTTCTTT CASSPPGVTEAFF - TRBJ1-1 TRBV12-3/TRBV12-4 few
TGCGCCAGCAGCCTGAACCGGGACAATGAGCAGTTCTTC CASSLNRDNEQFF - TRBJ2-1 TRBV5-1 many
TGTGCCAGCAGAGATTTCGACTATCCCTACGAGCAGTACTTC CASRDFDYPYEQYF - TRBJ2-7 TRBV2 many